The 14 T cell receptor beta chains below were found in one sample sequenced in a study of T cells in Graves' hyperthyroidism and ophthalmopathy. Researchers amplified the TCR beta CDR3 regions from RNA transcripts. The HTBI primer set drove a first-round RT-PCR of the TCR CDR3. A single record per CDR3 protein comes from TCRdb applying MiXCR to the multiplex PCR reads. The sample consists of around 690,000 distinct CDR3 sequences, 17% of them appearing once. What was sequenced was blood. These TCRs come from a man in his forties or fifties with Graves' hyperthyroidism.

The CDR3 nucleotides read TGCGCCAGCAGCTTTCGGACTACCGCGAACACCGGGGAGCTGTTTTTT. Translating gives CASSFRTTANTGELFF. The chain couples TRBV5-1 to TRBJ2-2; a weak D match, TRBD2 (6 bases). This CDR3 spans 16 amino acids. Per the germline V gene, CDR1 is SGHRS and CDR2 is YFSETQ. The ends were cut back, 2 bases at V and 0 bases at J, with 11 bases in the middle.

This clonotype was seen ten or more times. V gene TRBV12-3 or TRBV12-4 combines with J gene TRBJ1-1; D gene unclear. This CDR3 has 12 residues. V was cut by 10 bases and J by 1 base, with 10 bases left in between. This CDR3 is CATSSRNTEAFF. The CDR3, as DNA: TGTGCCACCTCCAGTCGGAACACTGAAGCTTTCTTT.

This clonotype appeared a few times. The gene calls are TRBV20-1 and TRBJ2-7; the match to TRBD2 covers 10 bases. The germline gives CDR1 DFQATT, CDR2 SNEGSKA (reference sequence). V was pared by 5 bases and J by 3 bases, with 10 bases of the junction left unmatched. The CDR3 runs to 15 residues. The CDR3 spells CSARPSSGSIYEQYF. In DNA form, the CDR3 reads TGCAGTGCTCGACCCTCTAGCGGGAGTATCTACGAGCAGTACTTC.

The chain combines TRBV6-5 with TRBJ2-7, with 12 bases matching TRBD2. The V gene's germline CDR1 is MNHEY and CDR2 SVGAGI. This CDR3 region has 17 residues. With 3 bases clipped from V and 4 bases from J, the junction kept 10 bases outside the gene matches. CDR3 nucleotides: TGTGCCAGCAGTTATCTCCCGACTAGCGGGAGATTGTACGAGCAGTACTTC. This translates into CASSYLPTSGRLYEQYF.

The rearrangement links TRBV7-9 to TRBJ1-1; D is possibly TRBD1 (5 bases). The CDR3 is made up of 15 amino acids. The germline V gene has CDR1 SEHNR and CDR2 FQNEAQ (reference sequence). Trimming stripped 3 bases from V and 6 bases from J, with 17 bases between. The CDR3 here is CASSLTSAPRAEAFF. The CDR3 DNA follows: TGTGCCAGCAGCTTGACCTCGGCCCCCAGGGCTGAAGCTTTCTTT.

To note about this clonotype: A much larger clone lies one base from this, so it may be a read error. Since the CDR3 does not end with the conserved phenylalanine or tryptophan, this likely comes from a read error. The rearrangement links TRBV12-5 to TRBJ1-1; the D is unclear. The CDR3 runs 13 residues. Per germline, CDR1 LGHNT and CDR2 FRNRAP. V lost 1 base to trimming and J lost 0 bases, with 3 bases between them. CDR3 sequence reads: CASGLGMNTEAFL. Here the CDR3 DNA reads TGTGCTAGTGGTTTGGGAATGAACACTGAAGCTTTCCTT.

This clonotype has just a few counts. The chain combines TRBV4-1 with TRBJ2-3; 8 positions agree with TRBD2. The germline V gene has CDR1 MGHRA and CDR2 YSYEKL. CDR3 length equals 15 residues. V trimming: 2 bases; J trimming: 3 bases; junction bases outside the gene matches: 4. The CDR3: CASSQLAGRTDTQYF. Here the CDR3 DNA reads TGCGCCAGCAGCCAACTAGCGGGTCGAACAGATACGCAGTATTTT.

This clonotype has ten or more counts. The chain carries TRBV2 and TRBJ2-7; 8 bases agree with TRBD1. The CDR3 has 13 residues. The germline V gene has CDR1 SNHLY and CDR2 FYNNEI. The ends lost 10 bases at V and 3 bases at J; junction bases unmatched: 8. The CDR3 nucleotides read TGTGCCATCAAGGACAGGGTAGACTACGAGCAGTACTTC. Amino acid sequence: CAIKDRVDYEQYF. The full variable domain, with the rest looked up from reference TRBV2 and TRBJ2-7, is EPEVTQTPSHQVTQMGQEVILRCVPISNHLYFYWYRQILGQKVEFLVSFYNNEISEKSEIFDDQFSVERPDGSNFTLKIRSTKLEDSAMYFCAIKDRVDYEQYFGPGTRLTVT.

Here the CDR3 DNA reads TGTGCCAGTAGTATAGGTCGGACTCCTGGGGCCAACGTCCTGACTTTC. Translation gives CASSIGRTPGANVLTF. The chain uses TRBV19 and TRBJ2-6; perhaps TRBD2 as D (5 bases). V lost 1 base to trimming and J lost 2 bases, with 9 bases between them. The CDR3 runs to 16 residues. The V gene's germline CDR1 is LNHDA and CDR2 SQIVND (reference sequence).

This clonotype was seen a few times. The chain carries TRBV7-9 and TRBJ2-3; weak D call: TRBD1 (6 bases). The CDR3 consists of 16 residues. Trimming shortened V by 3 bases and J by 3 bases, and 16 bases separated the two germline ends. Germline CDR1 SEHNR, CDR2 FQNEAQ (reference sequence). In DNA, the CDR3 is TGTGCCAGCAGCTTTCAGGGGCGAACTCAGACAGATACGCAGTATTTT. Amino acids: CASSFQGRTQTDTQYF.

In this sample, this clonotype turned up many times. The chain carries TRBV28 and TRBJ2-1; the D is unclear. Germline V lookup: CDR1 MDHEN, CDR2 SYDVKM. The length of the CDR3 is 13 residues. V was clipped by 5 bases and J by 6 bases, with 11 bases between them. This chain's CDR3 is CASSLIKSNEQFF. The CDR3 coding sequence is TGTGCCAGCAGTCTTATTAAATCCAATGAGCAGTTCTTC.

A few counts support this clonotype. CDR3 protein: CACPSGGVGKLAFF. CDR3 bases: TGTGCCTGTCCAAGTGGGGGGGTCGGAAAACTTGCTTTCTTT. The genes are TRBV30 and TRBJ1-1; D may be TRBD1 (5 bases). Germline lookup yields CDR1 GTSNPN and CDR2 SVGIG (reference sequence). Deletions cut 6 bases from V and 11 bases from J, with 25 bases between. The length of the CDR3 is 14 residues. Based on the CDR3 plus reference TRBV30 and TRBJ1-1, the full variable domain is SQTIHQWPATLVQPVGSPLSLECTVEGTSNPNLYWYRQAAGRGLQLLFYSVGIGQISSEVPQNLSASRPQDRQFILSSKKLLLSDSGFYLCACPSGGVGKLAFFGQGTRLTVV.

The rearrangement links TRBV12-3 or TRBV12-4 to TRBJ2-1; TRBD2 agrees at 10 bases. This CDR3 is built from 15 residues. The V and J ends lost 1 base and 5 bases, in that order; junction bases with no gene match: 2. CDR3 amino acids: CASSLETSGNNEQFF. CDR3 nucleotide sequence: TGTGCCAGCAGTTTAGAAACTAGCGGGAACAATGAGCAGTTCTTC.

This clonotype was counted at least ten times. The chain employs TRBV20-1 and TRBJ2-1; 10 bases agree with TRBD1. Germline V CDR1 and CDR2: DFQATT, SNEGSKA (reference sequence). CDR3 length: 15 amino acids. V lost 4 bases, J lost 3 bases, and 6 bases stayed unmatched. The CDR3 loop reads CSAKRTGGYYNEQFF. The CDR3 bases are TGCAGTGCTAAAAGGACAGGGGGTTACTACAATGAGCAGTTCTTC.